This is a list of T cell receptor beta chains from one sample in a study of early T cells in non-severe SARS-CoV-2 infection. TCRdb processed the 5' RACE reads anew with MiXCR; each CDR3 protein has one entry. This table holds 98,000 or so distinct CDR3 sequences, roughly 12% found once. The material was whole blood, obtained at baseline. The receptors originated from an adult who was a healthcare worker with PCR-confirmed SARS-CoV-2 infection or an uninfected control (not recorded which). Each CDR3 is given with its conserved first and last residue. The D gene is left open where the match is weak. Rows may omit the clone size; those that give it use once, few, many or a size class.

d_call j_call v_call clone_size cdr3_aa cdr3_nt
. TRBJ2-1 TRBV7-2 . CASSPRRGVGEQFF TGTGCCAGCAGCCCCCGGCGAGGGGTGGGTGAGCAGTTCTTC
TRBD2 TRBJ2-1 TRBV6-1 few CASSAGLAGGNEQFF TGTGCCAGCAGTGCCGGACTAGCGGGGGGGAATGAGCAGTTCTTC
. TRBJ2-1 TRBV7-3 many CASSLTGFNEQFF TGTGCCAGCAGCTTAACAGGGTTCAATGAGCAGTTCTTC
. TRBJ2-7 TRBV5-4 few CASSLAATTLEQYF TGTGCCAGCAGCTTGGCCGCGACAACACTCGAGCAGTACTTC
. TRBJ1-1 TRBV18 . CASSPFLSEAFF TGTGCCAGCTCACCATTCCTCTCTGAAGCTTTCTTT
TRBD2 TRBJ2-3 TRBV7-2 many CASSPGVAGVYF TGTGCCAGCAGCCCGGGGGTAGCGGGAGTGTATTTT
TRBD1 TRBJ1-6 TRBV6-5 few CASSYSWTGYNSPLHF TGTGCCAGCAGTTACTCTTGGACAGGGTACAATTCACCCCTCCACTTT
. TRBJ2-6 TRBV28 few CASTPAEADGANVLTF TGTGCCAGCACCCCGGCCGAAGCGGATGGGGCCAACGTCCTGACTTTC
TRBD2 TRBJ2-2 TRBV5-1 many CASTTAGETGELFF TGCGCCAGCACCACAGCGGGGGAAACCGGGGAGCTGTTTTTT
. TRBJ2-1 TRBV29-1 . CSVADSYNEQFF TGCAGCGTCGCGGACAGTTACAATGAGCAGTTCTTC
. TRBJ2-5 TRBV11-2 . CASRRGRGYQETQYF TGTGCCAGCCGCCGAGGGCGAGGGTACCAAGAGACCCAGTACTTC
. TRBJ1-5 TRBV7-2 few CASSLVGVTSNQPQHF TGTGCCAGCAGCTTAGTTGGGGTCACAAGCAATCAGCCCCAGCATTTT
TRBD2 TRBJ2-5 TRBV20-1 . CRAPGLDHETQYF TGCAGAGCTCCTGGACTAGATCACGAGACCCAGTACTTC
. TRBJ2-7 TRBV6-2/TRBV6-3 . CASRGRSLYEQYF TGTGCCAGCAGGGGCCGTTCTCTCTACGAGCAGTACTTC
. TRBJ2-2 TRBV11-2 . CASSPADANTGELFF TGTGCCAGCAGCCCGGCCGACGCGAACACCGGGGAGCTGTTTTTT
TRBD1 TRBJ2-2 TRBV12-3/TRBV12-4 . CASGTGVNGELFF TGTGCCAGCGGTACAGGGGTTAACGGGGAGCTGTTTTTT
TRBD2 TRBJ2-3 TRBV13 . CASSLLSGGATDTQYF TGTGCCAGCAGCTTATTAAGCGGGGGGGCGACAGATACGCAGTATTTT
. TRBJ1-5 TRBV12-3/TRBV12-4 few CASSFHGPDQPQHF TGTGCCAGCAGTTTCCACGGCCCAGATCAGCCCCAGCATTTT
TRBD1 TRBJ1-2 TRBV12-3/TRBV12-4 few CASSWDRSYGYTF TGTGCCAGCAGTTGGGACAGGAGCTATGGCTACACCTTC
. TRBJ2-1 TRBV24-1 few CATSVPGANEQFF TGTGCCACCAGTGTCCCAGGGGCCAATGAGCAGTTCTTC
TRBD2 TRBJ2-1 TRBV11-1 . CASIQSGRAVNEQFF TGTGCCAGCATTCAAAGCGGGAGGGCCGTAAATGAGCAGTTCTTC
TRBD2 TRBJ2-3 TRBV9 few CASSVGGGGSDTQYF TGTGCCAGCAGCGTAGGCGGGGGGGGCTCAGATACGCAGTATTTT
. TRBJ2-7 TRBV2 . CASGLNEQYF TGTGCCAGCGGGCTTAACGAGCAGTACTTC
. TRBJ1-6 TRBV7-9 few CASSTGNSPLHF TGTGCCAGCAGTACAGGGAATTCACCCCTCCACTTT